A single sample is the source of the 32 T cell receptor beta chains below, sequenced in a study of molecular identifiers for immune sequencing clone quantification. A single record per CDR3 protein comes from TCRdb applying MiXCR to the PCR reads. The profile shows some 59,000 distinct CDR3 sequences, almost 25% of them singletons. Sequencing was performed on naive CD8+ T cells from blood, with Jurkat cell RNA spiked in. Documented subset: FACS-sorted CD8+CD4-CCR7+CD45RA+ naive T cells. These receptors came from a human donor in good health. Some libraries in this study had Jurkat cell RNA spiked in.

Of note for this clonotype: At one end the junction does not follow the germline gene, possibly because of a read error. The gene calls are TRBV27 and TRBJ2-5; D unclear. The CDR3 has 11 residues. Germline loops: CDR1 MNHEY, CDR2 SMNVEV (reference sequence). The CDR3 DNA follows: TGTGCCGGCAGTTTCGGAGAGACCCAGTACTTC. It is translated as CAGSFGETQYF.

Details on this clonotype: It may be a read error: a sequence one base away is much more abundant. The gene calls are TRBV6-6 and TRBJ1-5; D gene ambiguous. The germline V gene encodes CDR1 MNHNY and CDR2 SVGAGI (reference sequence). The CDR3 runs 14 residues. The DNA of the CDR3 is TGTGCCAGCAGCCATCAGCGTAGCGATCAGCCCCAGCATTTT. It translates to CASSHQRSDQPQHF.

This clonotype was counted ten times or more. The chain combines TRBV28 with TRBJ2-3; no firm D call. Germline assignment: CDR1 MDHEN and CDR2 SYDVKM. V shed 5 bases and J shed 1 base, with 10 bases lying between them. This CDR3 region has 14 residues. The CDR3 reads CASSTPIGTDTQYF. For the CDR3, the DNA is TGTGCCAGCAGTACACCAATTGGCACAGATACGCAGTATTTT.

With respect to this clonotype: A clone one base away is much larger, so this may be a read error. The chain is built from TRBV7-9 and TRBJ2-3; 10 bases are a match to TRBD2. The CDR3 is 17 amino acids. CDR1 is SEHNR and CDR2 is FQNEAQ in the germline V gene (reference sequence). DNA for the CDR3: TGTGCCTGCAGCCTCGTAGCGGGAGGAGGACCCACAGATACGCAGTATTTT. The encoded protein is CACSLVAGGGPTDTQYF.

About this clonotype: This may stem from a read error, because a much larger clone lies one nucleotide away. V and J are TRBV7-6 and TRBJ1-5, with TRBD1 identical over 9 bases. CDR1 is SGHVS and CDR2 is FNYEAQ in the germline V gene. This CDR3 has 17 residues. The CDR3 DNA follows: TGTACCAGCAGCGCACAGGGGGCCGGGGATGGCAATCAGCCCCAGCATTTT. Amino acids: CTSSAQGAGDGNQPQHF. The full variable domain, rest sourced from reference TRBV7-6 and TRBJ1-5, is GAGVSQSPRYKVTKRGQDVALRCDPISGHVSLYWYRQALGQGPEFLTYFNYEAQQDKSGLPNDRFSAERPEGSISTLTIQRTEQRDSAMYRCTSSAQGAGDGNQPQHFGDGTRLSIL.

The rearrangement joins TRBV7-9 to TRBJ2-3; 15 bases are a match to TRBD2. The J segment lost 10 bases and the V segment lost 8 bases, leaving 10 bases of the junction unmatched. This CDR3 region has 15 residues. Germline-derived CDR1 and CDR2 are SEHNR and FQNEAQ (reference sequence). This chain's CDR3 is CASGPRTSGGAAQYF. The DNA of the CDR3 is TGTGCCAGCGGCCCTAGGACTAGCGGGGGGGCGGCGCAGTATTTT.

This clonotype showed up just a few times. This chain joins TRBV4-2 and TRBJ1-3; D is unclear. The CDR3 sequence is 15 residues long. The germline V and J ends were trimmed by 6 bases and 0 bases, with 12 bases remaining between them. Per germline, CDR1 LGHNA and CDR2 YNFKEQ. For the CDR3, the DNA is TGTGCCAGCAGTACTCCCGGGAACTCTGGAAACACCATATATTTT. It translates to CASSTPGNSGNTIYF.

The chain combines TRBV12-5 with TRBJ2-7; weak D call: TRBD1 (6 bases). Germline loops: CDR1 LGHNT, CDR2 FRNRAP. The length of the CDR3 is 12 residues. The V end lost 2 bases, the J end lost 9 bases, and 11 bases lay between the germline ends. In DNA form, the CDR3 reads TGTGCTAGTGGTTTGACAGGGTGGGCGCAGTACTTC. This encodes CASGLTGWAQYF.

This clonotype was picked up many times. The chain recombines TRBV30 with TRBJ2-3; 10 bases agree with TRBD2. The CDR3 runs 17 residues. The V segment lost 2 bases and the J segment 2 bases; nucleotides outside the gene matches: 10. Germline V gives CDR1 GTSNPN, CDR2 SVGIG (reference sequence). The CDR3: CAWSLAGTSAFTDTQYF. The CDR3 DNA is TGTGCCTGGAGTTTAGCCGGGACTAGCGCTTTCACAGATACGCAGTATTTT.

There are many counts of this clonotype. The chain couples TRBV12-3 or TRBV12-4 to TRBJ1-4; D uncertain. Deletions cut 3 bases from V and 11 bases from J, with 10 bases between. The CDR3 runs 12 residues. In nucleotides, the CDR3 is TGTGCCAGCAGTTTTGGAGTCGCCAAACTGTTTTTT. This encodes CASSFGVAKLFF.

This clonotype was counted many times. The V and J genes are TRBV6-6 and TRBJ1-2; 7 bases are shared with TRBD1. The CDR3 totals 13 residues. J gave up 4 bases and V 6 bases, and 5 bases lay outside the gene matches. Germline CDR1 reads MNHNY; CDR2 reads SVGAGI (reference sequence). The chain's CDR3 is CASSQDRTYGYTF. The CDR3 DNA reads as TGTGCCAGCAGCCAGGACAGGACCTATGGCTACACCTTC.

As for this clonotype: This may arise from a read error, as a much more abundant clone is one base away. The J gene is TRBJ1-5, the V gene TRBV7-6, with D perhaps TRBD1 (5 bases). Trimming stripped 5 bases from V and 10 bases from J, with 15 bases between. The CDR3 covers 13 residues. Per germline, CDR1 SGHVS and CDR2 FNYEAQ. CDR3 region: CASSHGGNPPQHF. CDR3 DNA sequence: TGTGCCAGCAGCCATGGGGGGAACCCACCCCAGCATTTT.

Comment on this clonotype: A much more abundant neighbour one base away suggests this may be a read error. This chain joins TRBV24-1 and TRBJ2-1; D gene unclear. CDR1 is KGHDR, CDR2 SFDVKD, per germline. V dropped 3 bases and J dropped 6 bases, with 5 bases sitting between them. This CDR3 is 12 amino acids long. This chain's CDR3 is CATSDIPNEQFF. The DNA for the CDR3 is TGTGCCACCAGTGATATCCCCAATGAGCAGTTCTTC.

CDR3 loop: CASSVVGTGGGDNEQFF. CDR3 bases: TGTGCCAGCAGCGTTGTAGGAACTGGCGGGGGGGACAATGAGCAGTTCTTC. This chain connects TRBV9 to TRBJ2-1, with 9 bases matching TRBD2. The germline V gene encodes CDR1 SGDLS and CDR2 YYNGEE. The CDR3 sequence is 17 residues long. V dropped 2 bases and J dropped 5; count of bases not matched to a gene: 11.

This clonotype was counted many times. This chain connects TRBV5-6 to TRBJ2-2; no definite D call. V dropped 0 bases and J dropped 3 bases, with 15 bases sitting between them. The CDR3 loop spans 17 amino acids. Germline values: CDR1 SGHDT, CDR2 YYEEEE. The CDR3 DNA is TGTGCCAGCAGCTTGGAAAGGGTCCCGATGGACACCGGGGAGCTGTTTTTT. This codes for CASSLERVPMDTGELFF.

This clonotype was observed at least ten times. The V and J genes are TRBV12-5 and TRBJ1-5; D possibly corresponds to TRBD1 (6 bases). V was shortened by 4 bases and J by 3 bases, with 13 bases between the two germline ends. The CDR3 runs to 15 residues. The germline gives CDR1 LGHNT, CDR2 FRNRAP. The CDR3 bases are TGTGCTAGTGGTTCTGGACAGTCTTTCAATCAGCCCCAGCATTTT. Translated: CASGSGQSFNQPQHF.

This clonotype was recorded many times. The V and J genes are TRBV9 and TRBJ2-3; 8 bases are a match to TRBD1. J gave up 4 bases and V 2 bases, and 6 bases lay outside the gene matches. The CDR3 covers 15 residues. Germline CDR1 and CDR2: SGDLS and YYNGEE. CDR3 bases: TGTGCCAGCAGCGTTGCCGACAGGGGTGCAGATACGCAGTATTTT. Residues: CASSVADRGADTQYF.

This clonotype was seen repeatedly, ten times or more. V is TRBV6-5 and J is TRBJ2-5, with D possibly called TRBD1 or TRBD2 (5 bases each). V lost 0 bases and J 5 bases, leaving 16 bases between the germline ends. Germline CDR1 is MNHEY and CDR2 is SVGAGI. The CDR3 length is 16 residues. The chain's CDR3 is CASSYSVWGNAETQYF. The CDR3 nucleotides are TGTGCCAGCAGTTACTCTGTTTGGGGGAACGCTGAGACCCAGTACTTC.

Points on this clonotype: This sequence may be a read error, since a much larger clone differs from it by one base. The chain carries TRBV7-9 and TRBJ1-5; 11 nucleotides line up with TRBD1. V was pared by 4 bases and J by 9 bases, with 8 bases of the junction left unmatched. This CDR3 is built from 15 residues. Germline CDR1 SEHNR, CDR2 FQNEAQ (reference sequence). CDR3 loop: CASSSGQGAHRPQHF. CDR3 DNA sequence: TGTGCCAGCAGCTCCGGACAGGGGGCCCATCGGCCCCAGCATTTT.

This clonotype was recorded a few times. The DNA for the CDR3 is TGTGCCAGCAGCCCAGGACAGGGGGGCTCCAATGAGCAGTTCTTC. This sequence encodes CASSPGQGGSNEQFF. The rearrangement joins TRBV6-2 or TRBV6-3 to TRBJ2-1; 10 bases fit TRBD1. V trimming: 6 bases; J trimming: 6 bases; junction bases outside the gene matches: 8. The CDR3 is made up of 15 amino acids. The germline V gene has CDR1 MNHEY and CDR2 SVGEGT.

Ten or more counts support this clonotype. This chain joins TRBV29-1 and TRBJ2-2; D is unclear. The germline V gene encodes CDR1 SQVTM and CDR2 ANQGSEA. The CDR3 length is 13 residues. V was trimmed by 5 bases and J by 0 bases, leaving 7 bases between them. Here the CDR3 reads CSVSQANTGELFF. The CDR3 nucleotides read TGCAGCGTTAGCCAAGCGAACACCGGGGAGCTGTTTTTT.

V gene TRBV20-1 combines with J gene TRBJ2-7; D is perhaps TRBD1 or TRBD2 (5 bases each). Germline V CDR1 and CDR2: DFQATT, SNEGSKA (reference sequence). The CDR3 spans 14 residues. V was trimmed by 3 bases and J by 3 bases, leaving 15 bases between them. DNA for the CDR3: TGCAGTGCTAGGGGGCGGACTGAATTCTACGAGCAGTACTTC. Its protein is CSARGRTEFYEQYF.

The V and J genes are TRBV11-2 and TRBJ1-1; no reliable D call. CDR1 is SGHAT and CDR2 is FQNNGV in the germline V gene. V was pared by 4 bases and J by 2 bases, with 8 bases between. The CDR3 sequence is 13 residues long. The CDR3 DNA reads as TGTGCCAGCAGCTATTGGGTTAACACTGAAGCTTTCTTT. Its translation is CASSYWVNTEAFF. Variable domain in full (rest from reference TRBV11-2 and TRBJ1-1): EAGVAQSPRYKIIEKRQSVAFWCNPISGHATLYWYQQILGQGPKLLIQFQNNGVVDDSQLPKDRFSAERLKGVDSTLKIQPAKLEDSAVYLCASSYWVNTEAFFGQGTRLTVV.

This clonotype was seen ten or more times. The J gene is TRBJ1-4, the V gene TRBV27, with D uncertain. V was cut by 0 bases and J by 12 bases, with 14 bases left in between. CDR1 MNHEY and CDR2 SMNVEV come from the germline V gene (reference sequence). CDR3 length: 14 residues. This chain's CDR3 is CASSLSVLADELFF. CDR3 sequence (DNA): TGTGCCAGCAGTTTATCTGTCCTGGCCGACGAACTGTTTTTT. The full variable domain, its missing parts supplied by reference TRBV27 and TRBJ1-4, is EAQVTQNPRYLITVTGKKLTVTCSQNMNHEYMSWYRQDPGLGLRQIYYSMNVEVTDKGDVPEGYKVSRKEKRNFPLILESPSPNQTSLYFCASSLSVLADELFFGSGTQLSVL.

V is TRBV6-2 or TRBV6-3 and J is TRBJ1-1; a possible D gene is TRBD1 (6 bases). V lost 8 bases and J lost 0, with 19 bases in between. Germline CDR1 is MNHEY and CDR2 is SVGEGT. The CDR3 is 16 amino acids. Here the CDR3 DNA reads TGTGCCAGCCATACTTATTCCGGGACAATGAACACTGAAGCTTTCTTT. This gives the protein CASHTYSGTMNTEAFF.

In this sample, this clonotype turned up many times. In DNA, the CDR3 is TGTGCCAGCGAAGACAGGAGGACAGATACGCAGTATTTT. Amino acid sequence: CASEDRRTDTQYF. This sequence joins TRBV9 and TRBJ2-3; weak D call: TRBD1 (6 bases). The CDR3 runs to 13 residues. Trimming took off 7 bases at V and 3 bases at J, with 12 bases between the two ends. Germline values: CDR1 SGDLS, CDR2 YYNGEE.

This chain links TRBV4-3 with TRBJ2-1, with 12 bases lining up with TRBD2. This CDR3 is 17 amino acids long. With 0 bases clipped from V and 3 bases from J, the junction kept 3 bases outside the gene matches. The germline gives CDR1 LGHNA, CDR2 YSLEER. CDR3 DNA: TGCGCCAGCAGCCAAGACGTGACTAGCGGGGGCTACAATGAGCAGTTCTTC. Encoded protein: CASSQDVTSGGYNEQFF.

As for this clonotype: This may stem from a read error, because a much larger clone lies one nucleotide away. The chain carries TRBV7-9 and TRBJ2-1, with D perhaps TRBD2 (5 bases). The CDR3 contains 13 residues. Germline V lookup: CDR1 SEHNR, CDR2 FQNEAQ (reference sequence). CDR3 in DNA: TGTGCCGGCAGCCAACGGGGCTACAATGAGCAGTTCTTC. Encoded protein: CAGSQRGYNEQFF.

The rearrangement joins TRBV5-1 to TRBJ2-7; 8 bases match TRBD1. CDR3 length equals 15 residues. The ends lost 4 bases at V and 0 bases at J; junction bases unmatched: 6. Germline values: CDR1 SGHRS, CDR2 YFSETQ. CDR3 protein: CASSPGTGFSYEQYF. CDR3 sequence (DNA): TGCGCCAGCAGCCCCGGGACAGGCTTCTCCTACGAGCAGTACTTC.

The genes are TRBV2 and TRBJ2-7; D may be TRBD1 or TRBD2 (6 bases each). From germline, CDR1 is SNHLY and CDR2 FYNNEI. Trimming removed 5 bases from V and 3 bases from J, with 26 bases in between. CDR3 size: 18 residues. The CDR3 DNA sequence: TGTGCCAGCAGTCTTCCGGCCGGGTCCCGGGGGCTGAACTACGAGCAGTACTTC. This sequence encodes CASSLPAGSRGLNYEQYF.

The chain carries TRBV12-3 or TRBV12-4 and TRBJ2-1; D might be TRBD1 (5 bases). The CDR3 loop spans 15 amino acids. V was clipped by 3 bases and J by 0 bases, with 9 bases between them. CDR3 in DNA: TGTGCCAGCAGTTTTGTCCAGGGCTCCTACAATGAGCAGTTCTTC. Encoded protein: CASSFVQGSYNEQFF.

This clonotype was detected ten times or more. This chain uses TRBV29-1 with TRBJ2-1; D ambiguous. Germline-derived CDR1 and CDR2 are SQVTM and ANQGSEA. The V and J ends lost 4 bases and 0 bases respectively, with 10 bases between them. This CDR3 is 14 amino acids long. CDR3 protein: CSVVGRSSYNEQFF. CDR3 DNA sequence: TGCAGCGTTGTGGGCAGAAGCTCCTACAATGAGCAGTTCTTC.